This entry lists 12 T cell receptor beta chains sequenced from one sample in a study of blood T cells in healthy people across ages (dated by TCRdb to the mid-2010s). Library preparation employed 5' RACE. Sequencing instrument: Illumina HiSeq 2500. A second PCR of roughly 7 to 12 cycles was run with a J-beta primer mix and a sample-barcoded 5' primer. The raw public reads went through TCRdb reprocessing: fastp at Q25, MiXCR clone calling, in-frame beta chains kept. Each CDR3 protein gets just one entry, which takes the most common genes and DNA from the rows behind it. For this sample there are just under 750,000 distinct CDR3 sequences; roughly 20% appear just once. The biggest ten clones account for about 20% of the sample. The sequenced sample consisted of blood. The receptors here all came from a man in his 70s in good health.

The V gene is TRBV5-1, the J gene TRBJ2-6; no clear D. Germline assignment: CDR1 SGHRS and CDR2 YFSETQ. The CDR3 is made up of 15 amino acids. V gave up 4 bases and J gave up 3 bases, with 11 bases separating them. The CDR3 DNA reads TGCGCCAGCAGCGCCTCCGTTAGTGGGGCCAACGTCCTGACTTTC. As protein: CASSASVSGANVLTF.

The V gene is TRBV29-1, the J gene TRBJ1-1, with D unresolved. The CDR3 runs to 13 residues. Between the trimmed V and J ends, which lost 3 bases and 5 bases, there was a span of 13 bases. CDR1 SQVTM and CDR2 ANQGSEA come from the germline V gene. The CDR3: CSVDYAGGTEAFF. CDR3 bases: TGCAGCGTTGATTATGCAGGTGGAACTGAAGCTTTCTTT.

Comment on this clonotype: Its ends do not fully match the called genes, so a read error is possible. The V call is TRBV12-3 or TRBV12-4, the J call TRBJ1-5; D gene unclear. This CDR3 has 15 residues. The CDR3 DNA reads as TGTGCCGGCAGTTTTAGCGACCGAAGCAATCAGCCCCAGCATTTT. Its translation is CAGSFSDRSNQPQHF.

This clonotype was counted only a few times. This chain uses TRBV28 with TRBJ1-3, with D unclear. Germline CDR1 and CDR2: MDHEN and SYDVKM. The CDR3 has 14 residues. The V gene lost 8 bases and the J gene lost 3 bases, with 14 bases spanning the gap. The CDR3 reads CASRPRTFGNTIYF. CDR3 sequence (DNA): TGTGCCAGCCGCCCCCGTACCTTTGGAAACACCATATATTTT.

In its sample, this clonotype was seen a few times. In this CDR3 the conserved last residue, phenylalanine or tryptophan, is missing, so a read error is likely. The rearrangement uses TRBV5-4 and TRBJ1-2; D uncertain. The germline gives CDR1 SGHNT, CDR2 YYREEE (reference sequence). Trimming took 4 bases from V and 6 from J, leaving 13 bases between them. This CDR3 contains 13 residues. The CDR3 protein is CASSLDIDHGYTL. The CDR3 DNA reads as TGTGCCAGCAGCCTGGATATAGATCATGGCTACACCCTC.

This chain connects TRBV19 to TRBJ1-1; the D is unclear. This CDR3 contains 14 residues. From germline, CDR1 is LNHDA and CDR2 SQIVND (reference sequence). The V and J ends lost 10 bases and 0 bases respectively, with 15 bases between them. Written as DNA, the CDR3 is TGTGCCACCCCCGAGATCGACATGAACACTGAAGCTTTCTTT. Translated: CATPEIDMNTEAFF.

The V and J genes are TRBV6-6 and TRBJ1-1; D unresolved. This CDR3 region has 15 residues. Germline V gene lookup returns CDR1 MNHNY and CDR2 SVGAGI (reference sequence). V lost 2 bases and J lost 4, with 14 bases in between. CDR3 loop: CASSYNGPAGTEAFF. The CDR3 nucleotides are TGTGCCAGCAGTTACAACGGTCCTGCGGGCACTGAAGCTTTCTTT.

This clonotype has a handful of counts. The chain links TRBV7-8 to TRBJ1-5; D perhaps matches TRBD1 (5 bases). Trimming shortened V by 5 bases and J by 0 bases, and 29 bases separated the two germline ends. In germline, CDR1 is SGHVS, CDR2 FQNEAQ. CDR3 length equals 21 residues. The CDR3 is CASSPDPGPRSRIYSNQPQHF. The CDR3 DNA is TGTGCCAGCAGCCCAGACCCGGGACCTAGGTCGAGGATTTATAGCAATCAGCCCCAGCATTTT.

This chain connects TRBV6-1 to TRBJ2-7, with D hard to call. Germline V CDR1 and CDR2: MNHNS, SASEGT. Trimming shortened V by 5 bases and J by 1 base, and 12 bases separated the two germline ends. The CDR3 extends over 14 amino acids. CDR3 coding DNA: TGTGCCAGCAGTCCAGTTCTGTTGTCCTACGAGCAGTACGTC. It encodes CASSPVLLSYEQYV.

With regard to this clonotype: One end of the junction is discordant with germline, which a read error may explain. This chain joins TRBV6-1 and TRBJ2-5; 10 bases map to TRBD2. In germline, CDR1 is MNHNS, CDR2 SASEGT. The CDR3 runs 18 residues. CDR3 residues: CDSTRANSAGGPGETQYF. The CDR3 DNA reads as TGTGACAGCACCAGAGCTAATTCAGCGGGAGGGCCGGGGGAGACCCAGTACTTC.

The V call is TRBV3-1, the J call TRBJ2-4; 9 bases fit TRBD2. In germline, CDR1 is LGHDT, CDR2 YNNKEL (reference sequence). The junction had 8 bases not matched to a gene; V was cut back by 1 base and J by 4 bases. This CDR3 is built from 17 residues. This CDR3 reads CASSQAPSGMIKNIQYF. CDR3 DNA sequence: TGTGCCAGCAGCCAAGCCCCTAGCGGGATGATTAAAAACATTCAGTACTTC.

This clonotype was counted only a few times. This sequence joins TRBV13 and TRBJ1-2, with D possibly matching TRBD1 (5 bases). From germline, CDR1 is PRHDT and CDR2 FYEKMQ (reference sequence). The CDR3 contains 14 residues. Trimming removed 1 base at V and 4 bases at J, with 10 bases between. The CDR3 region is CASSLESGIYGYTF. For the CDR3, the DNA is TGTGCCAGCAGCTTAGAATCAGGGATCTATGGCTACACCTTC. Full variable domain (rest looked up from reference TRBV13 and TRBJ1-2): AAGVIQSPRHLIKEKRETATLKCYPIPRHDTVYWYQQGPGQDPQFLISFYEKMQSDKGSIPDRFSAQQFSDYHSELNMSSLELGDSALYFCASSLESGIYGYTFGSGTRLTVV.